The clone carrying this TCR beta chain appeared once. The antigen is unknown. The data originate from a study of cytomegalovirus exposure and HLA in healthy donors. Study-wide context: Within an early data release were around 87 million unique TCRs drawn from HLA-typed donors. Regarding the study as a whole: Using the classifier, cytomegalovirus status was reportedly diagnosed with high specificity and sensitivity. Researchers reported in a later analysis that common viral pathogens appeared linked to several top clusters.

V gave up 0 bases and J gave up 1 base, with 7 bases separating them. This CDR3 has 13 residues. The germline gives CDR1 GTSNPN, CDR2 SVGIG (reference sequence). A multiplex PCR was run with 60 Vbeta primers and 13 Jbeta primers. Generated by immunoSEQ multiplex PCR, the TCRdb table keeps only in-frame clones and is missing some. In the table there are about 160,000 clones, around three quarters of which are singletons. The V and J genes are TRBV30 and TRBJ2-7, with D hard to call. This clonotype originated in a woman aged 40 to 49 in good health and CMV-seronegative. The sequenced sample consisted of PBMCs. The CDR3 DNA reads TGTGCCTGGAGTGTGACACAATCCTACGAGCAGTACTTC. This encodes CAWSVTQSYEQYF.